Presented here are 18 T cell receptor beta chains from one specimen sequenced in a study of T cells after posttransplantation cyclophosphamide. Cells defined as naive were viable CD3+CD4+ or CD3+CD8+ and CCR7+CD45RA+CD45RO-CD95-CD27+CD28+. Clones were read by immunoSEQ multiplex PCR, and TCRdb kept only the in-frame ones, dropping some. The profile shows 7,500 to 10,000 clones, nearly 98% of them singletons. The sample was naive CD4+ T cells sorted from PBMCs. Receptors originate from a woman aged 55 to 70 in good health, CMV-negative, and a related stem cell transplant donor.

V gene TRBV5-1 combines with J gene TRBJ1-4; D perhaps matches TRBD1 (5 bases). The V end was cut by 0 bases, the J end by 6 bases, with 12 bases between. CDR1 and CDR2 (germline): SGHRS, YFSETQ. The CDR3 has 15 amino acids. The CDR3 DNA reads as TGCGCCAGCAGCTTGGTTTTCAGGGCAGATGAAAAACTGTTTTTT. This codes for CASSLVFRADEKLFF.

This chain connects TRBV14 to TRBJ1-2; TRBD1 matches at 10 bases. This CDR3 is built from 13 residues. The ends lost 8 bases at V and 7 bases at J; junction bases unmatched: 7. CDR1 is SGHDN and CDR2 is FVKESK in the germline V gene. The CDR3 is CASSGTGARGYTF. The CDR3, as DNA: TGTGCCAGCTCCGGGACAGGGGCGCGTGGCTACACCTTC.

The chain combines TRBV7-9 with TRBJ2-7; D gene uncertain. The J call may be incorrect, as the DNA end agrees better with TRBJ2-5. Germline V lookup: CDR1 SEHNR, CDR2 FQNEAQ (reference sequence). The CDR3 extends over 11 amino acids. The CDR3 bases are TGTGCCAGCAGCTTGGCGGAGACCCAGTACTTC. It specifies CASSLAETQYF.

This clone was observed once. CDR3 DNA sequence: TGTGCCAGCAGTTTTGTACCCACAGGGGGTACTGAAGCTTTCTTT. It encodes CASSFVPTGGTEAFF. The V call is TRBV27, the J call TRBJ1-1; TRBD1 aligns across 8 bases. Trimming at V came to 3 bases and at J to 5 bases, leaving 8 bases not matched to a gene. Germline values: CDR1 MNHEY, CDR2 SMNVEV (reference sequence). The CDR3 runs 15 residues.

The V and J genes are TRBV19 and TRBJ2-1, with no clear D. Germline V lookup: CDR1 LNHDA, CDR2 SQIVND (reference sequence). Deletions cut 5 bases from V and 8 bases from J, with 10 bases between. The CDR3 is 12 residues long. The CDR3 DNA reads TGTGCCAGTAGTCGAGTCAATGATGAGCAGTTCTTC. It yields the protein CASSRVNDEQFF.

The CDR3 DNA follows: TGTGCCAGCAGTTACAGCGGGACAGGGGTTGGCTACACCTTC. This sequence encodes CASSYSGTGVGYTF. The rearrangement uses TRBV6-5 and TRBJ1-2; 10 nucleotides align to TRBD1. In germline, CDR1 is MNHEY, CDR2 SVGAGI. This CDR3 has 14 amino acids. Trimming cost V 2 bases and J 7 bases; bases outside gene matches: 4.

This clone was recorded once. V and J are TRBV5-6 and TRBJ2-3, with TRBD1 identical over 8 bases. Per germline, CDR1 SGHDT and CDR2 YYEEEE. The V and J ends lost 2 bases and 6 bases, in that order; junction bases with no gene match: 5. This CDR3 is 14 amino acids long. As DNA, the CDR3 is TGTGCCAGCAGCTTCCCGACAGGGGTGGATACGCAGTATTTT. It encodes CASSFPTGVDTQYF.

The CDR3 DNA sequence: TGTGCCAGCTCACCTAACGACAGGTTCAACAATGAGCAGTTCTTC. This codes for CASSPNDRFNNEQFF. V gene TRBV18 combines with J gene TRBJ2-1; possibly TRBD1 for D (6 bases). The CDR3 is 15 residues long. Trimming removed 3 bases at V and 5 bases at J, with 14 bases between. Germline CDR1 and CDR2: KGHSH and LQKENI.

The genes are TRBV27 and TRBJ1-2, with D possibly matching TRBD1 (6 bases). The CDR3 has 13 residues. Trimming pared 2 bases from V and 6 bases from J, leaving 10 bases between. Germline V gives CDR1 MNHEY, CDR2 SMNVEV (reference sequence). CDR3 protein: CASSLPGTNGYTF. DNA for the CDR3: TGTGCCAGCAGTTTACCCGGGACAAATGGCTACACCTTC.

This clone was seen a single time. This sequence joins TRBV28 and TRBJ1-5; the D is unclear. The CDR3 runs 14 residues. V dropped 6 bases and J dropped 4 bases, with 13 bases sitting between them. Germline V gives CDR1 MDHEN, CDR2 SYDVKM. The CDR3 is CASRAEERNQPQHF. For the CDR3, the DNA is TGTGCCAGCAGGGCAGAAGAGAGGAATCAGCCCCAGCATTTT.

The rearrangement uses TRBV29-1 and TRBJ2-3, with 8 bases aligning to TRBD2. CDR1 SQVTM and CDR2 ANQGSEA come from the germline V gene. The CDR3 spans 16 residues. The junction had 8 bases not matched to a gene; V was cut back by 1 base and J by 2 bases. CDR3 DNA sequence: TGCAGCGTTGAAGGAGGGACGGGGGGGAACACAGATACGCAGTATTTT. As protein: CSVEGGTGGNTDTQYF.

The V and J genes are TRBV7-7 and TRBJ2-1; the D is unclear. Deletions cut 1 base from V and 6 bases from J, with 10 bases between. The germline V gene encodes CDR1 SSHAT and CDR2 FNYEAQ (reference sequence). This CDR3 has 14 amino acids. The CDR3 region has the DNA TGTGCCAGCAGCTTAGGTGGCTCGGGCAATGAGCAGTTCTTC. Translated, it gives CASSLGGSGNEQFF.

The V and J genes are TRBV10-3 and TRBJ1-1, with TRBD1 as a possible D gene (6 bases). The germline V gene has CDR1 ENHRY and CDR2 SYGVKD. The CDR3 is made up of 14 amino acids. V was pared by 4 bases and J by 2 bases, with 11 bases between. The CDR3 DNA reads TGTGCCATCAGTGGGTACAGGGAAAACACTGAAGCTTTCTTT. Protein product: CAISGYRENTEAFF.

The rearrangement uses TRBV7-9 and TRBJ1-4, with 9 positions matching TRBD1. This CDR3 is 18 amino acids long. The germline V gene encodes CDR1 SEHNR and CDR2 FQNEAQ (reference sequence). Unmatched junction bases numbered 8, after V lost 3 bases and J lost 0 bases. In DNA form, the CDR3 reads TGTGCCAGCAGCTTTCTTCCGGGACAGGGCTCAACTAATGAAAAACTGTTTTTT. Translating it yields CASSFLPGQGSTNEKLFF. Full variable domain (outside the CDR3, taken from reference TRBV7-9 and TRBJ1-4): DTGVSQNPRHKITKRGQNVTFRCDPISEHNRLYWYRQTLGQGPEFLTYFQNEAQLEKSRLLSDRFSAERPKGSFSTLEIQRTEQGDSAMYLCASSFLPGQGSTNEKLFFGSGTQLSVL.

The CDR3 coding sequence is TGTGCCAGCAGTTTTCTGGACAGGGGAGTCGAGCAGTACTTC. The encoded protein is CASSFLDRGVEQYF. The chain couples TRBV28 to TRBJ2-7, with TRBD1 matching 9 bases. V lost 3 bases, J lost 6 bases, and 6 bases stayed unmatched. This CDR3 is built from 14 residues. Looked up from germline, CDR1 is MDHEN and CDR2 is SYDVKM.

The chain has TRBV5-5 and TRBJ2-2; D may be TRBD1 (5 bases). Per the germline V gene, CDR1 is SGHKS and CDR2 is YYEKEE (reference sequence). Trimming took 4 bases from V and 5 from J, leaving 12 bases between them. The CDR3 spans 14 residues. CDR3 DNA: TGTGCCAGCAGCCCGGTGGGGCGAACCGGGGAGCTGTTTTTT. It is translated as CASSPVGRTGELFF.

CDR3 protein: CASSLTIQGAIPNEQFF. The CDR3 DNA reads as TGTGCCAGCAGCTTAACAATCCAGGGGGCGATTCCCAATGAGCAGTTCTTC. This chain connects TRBV7-3 to TRBJ2-1, with TRBD1 matching over 8 bases. CDR3 length: 17 residues. V trimming: 0 bases; J trimming: 6 bases; junction bases outside the gene matches: 10. The germline V gene has CDR1 SGHTA and CDR2 FQGTGA.

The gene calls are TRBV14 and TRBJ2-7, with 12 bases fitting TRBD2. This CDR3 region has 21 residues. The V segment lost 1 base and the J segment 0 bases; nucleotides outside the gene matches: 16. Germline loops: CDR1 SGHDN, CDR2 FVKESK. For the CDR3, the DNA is TGTGCCAGCAGCCAAGTTAGGCGGACTAGCGGGACCGGACCCAACTCCTACGAGCAGTACTTC. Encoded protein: CASSQVRRTSGTGPNSYEQYF.